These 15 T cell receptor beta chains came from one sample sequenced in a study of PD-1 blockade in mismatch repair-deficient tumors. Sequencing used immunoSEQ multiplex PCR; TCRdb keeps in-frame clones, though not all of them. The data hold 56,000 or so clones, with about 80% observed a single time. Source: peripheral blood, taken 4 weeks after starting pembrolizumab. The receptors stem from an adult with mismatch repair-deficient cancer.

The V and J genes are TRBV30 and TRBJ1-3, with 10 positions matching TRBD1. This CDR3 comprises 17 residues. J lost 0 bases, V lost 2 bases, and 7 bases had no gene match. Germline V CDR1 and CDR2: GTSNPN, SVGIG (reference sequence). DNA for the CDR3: TGTGCCTGGAGTAGGGGGACAGGGGCCTTCTCTGGAAACACCATATATTTT. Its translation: CAWSRGTGAFSGNTIYF.

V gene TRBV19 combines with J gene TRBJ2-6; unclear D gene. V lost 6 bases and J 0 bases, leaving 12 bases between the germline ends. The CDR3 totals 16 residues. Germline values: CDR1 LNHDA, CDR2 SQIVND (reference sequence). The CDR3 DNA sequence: TGTGCCAGTAGACTGAGGATGGGCTCTGGGGCCAACGTCCTGACTTTC. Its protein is CASRLRMGSGANVLTF. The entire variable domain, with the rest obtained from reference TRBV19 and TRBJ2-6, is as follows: DGGITQSPKYLFRKEGQNVTLSCEQNLNHDAMYWYRQDPGQGLRLIYYSQIVNDFQKGDIAEGYSVSREKKESFPLTVTSAQKNPTAFYLCASRLRMGSGANVLTFGAGSRLTVL.

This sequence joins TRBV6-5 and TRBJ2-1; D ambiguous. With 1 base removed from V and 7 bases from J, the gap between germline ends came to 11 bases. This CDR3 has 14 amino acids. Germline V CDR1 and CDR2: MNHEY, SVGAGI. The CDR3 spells CASSYYSAQNEQFF. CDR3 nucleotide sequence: TGTGCCAGCAGTTACTATTCGGCCCAGAATGAGCAGTTCTTC.

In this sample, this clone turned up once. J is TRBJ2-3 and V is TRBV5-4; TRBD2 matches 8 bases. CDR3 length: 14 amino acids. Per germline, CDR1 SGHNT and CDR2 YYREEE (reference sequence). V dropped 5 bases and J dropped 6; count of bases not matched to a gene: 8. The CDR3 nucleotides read TGTGCCAGCAGGACAAGCGGGAGATATGATACGCAGTATTTT. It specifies CASRTSGRYDTQYF.

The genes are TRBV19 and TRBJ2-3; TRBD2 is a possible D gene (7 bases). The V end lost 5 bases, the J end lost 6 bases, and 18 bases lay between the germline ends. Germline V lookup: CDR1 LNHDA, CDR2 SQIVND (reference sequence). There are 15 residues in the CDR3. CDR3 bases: TGTGCCAGTAGTCTCAGAGGAGGGGGAGGGGATACGCAGTATTTT. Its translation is CASSLRGGGGDTQYF. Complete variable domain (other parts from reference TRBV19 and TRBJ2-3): DGGITQSPKYLFRKEGQNVTLSCEQNLNHDAMYWYRQDPGQGLRLIYYSQIVNDFQKGDIAEGYSVSREKKESFPLTVTSAQKNPTAFYLCASSLRGGGGDTQYFGPGTRLTVL.

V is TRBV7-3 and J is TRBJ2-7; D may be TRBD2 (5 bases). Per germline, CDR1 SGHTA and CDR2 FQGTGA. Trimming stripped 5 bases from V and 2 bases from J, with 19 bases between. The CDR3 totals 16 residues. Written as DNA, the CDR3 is TGTGCCAGCAGCGGAACGACAAGCGGAACCACCTACGAGCAGTACTTC. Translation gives CASSGTTSGTTYEQYF.

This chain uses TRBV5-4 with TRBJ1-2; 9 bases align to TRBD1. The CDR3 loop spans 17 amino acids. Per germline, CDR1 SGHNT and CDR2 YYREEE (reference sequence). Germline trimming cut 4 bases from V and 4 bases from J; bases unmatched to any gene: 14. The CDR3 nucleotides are TGTGCCAGCAGCCCGGTGGGACAGGGTTCGATCGGCTATGGCTACACCTTC. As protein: CASSPVGQGSIGYGYTF. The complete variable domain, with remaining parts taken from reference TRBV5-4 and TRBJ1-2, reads ETGVTQSPTHLIKTRGQQVTLRCSSQSGHNTVSWYQQALGQGPQFIFQYYREEENGRGNFPPRFSGLQFPNYSSELNVNALELDDSALYLCASSPVGQGSIGYGYTFGSGTRLTVV.

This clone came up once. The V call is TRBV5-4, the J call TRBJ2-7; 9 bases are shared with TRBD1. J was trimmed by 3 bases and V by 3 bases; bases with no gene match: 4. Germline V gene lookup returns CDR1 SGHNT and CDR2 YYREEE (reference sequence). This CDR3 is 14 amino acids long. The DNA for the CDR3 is TGTGCCAGCAGCTCCGGGACAGGGTTCTACGAGCAGTACTTC. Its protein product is CASSSGTGFYEQYF.

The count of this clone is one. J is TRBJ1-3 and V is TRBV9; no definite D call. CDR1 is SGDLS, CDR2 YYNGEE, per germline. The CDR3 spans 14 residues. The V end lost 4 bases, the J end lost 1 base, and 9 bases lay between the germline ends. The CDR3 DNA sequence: TGTGCCAGCAGCCCATTGGGGTCTGGAAACACCATATATTTT. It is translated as CASSPLGSGNTIYF.

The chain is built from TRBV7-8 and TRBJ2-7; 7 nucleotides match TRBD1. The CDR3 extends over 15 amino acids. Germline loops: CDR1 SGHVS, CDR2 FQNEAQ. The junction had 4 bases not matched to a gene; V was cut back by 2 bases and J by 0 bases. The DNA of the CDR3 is TGTGCCAGCAGCTTAAGAACAGGGGACTCCTACGAGCAGTACTTC. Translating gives CASSLRTGDSYEQYF.

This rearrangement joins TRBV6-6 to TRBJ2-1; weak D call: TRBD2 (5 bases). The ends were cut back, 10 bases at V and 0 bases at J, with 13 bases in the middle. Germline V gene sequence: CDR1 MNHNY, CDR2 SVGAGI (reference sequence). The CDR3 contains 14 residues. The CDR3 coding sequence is TGTGCCACCTTAGCGATTAGCTCCTACAATGAGCAGTTCTTC. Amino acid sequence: CATLAISSYNEQFF.

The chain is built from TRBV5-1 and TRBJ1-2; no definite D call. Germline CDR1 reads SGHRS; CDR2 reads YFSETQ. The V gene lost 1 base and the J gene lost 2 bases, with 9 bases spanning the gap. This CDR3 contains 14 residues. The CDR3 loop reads CASSLLGFNYGYTF. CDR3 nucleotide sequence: TGCGCCAGCAGCTTGTTGGGGTTCAACTATGGCTACACCTTC.

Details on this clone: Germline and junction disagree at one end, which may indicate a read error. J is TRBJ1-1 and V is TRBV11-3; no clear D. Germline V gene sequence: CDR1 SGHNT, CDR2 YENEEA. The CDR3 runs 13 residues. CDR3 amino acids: CASFEETNTETFF. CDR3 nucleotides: TGTGCCAGCTTCGAGGAGACGAACACTGAAACTTTCTTT.

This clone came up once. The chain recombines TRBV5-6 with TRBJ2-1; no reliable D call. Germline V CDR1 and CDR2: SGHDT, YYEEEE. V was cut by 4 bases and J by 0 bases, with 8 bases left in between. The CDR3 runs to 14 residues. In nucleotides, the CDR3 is TGTGCCAGCAGCAAGACGTCCTCCTACAATGAGCAGTTCTTC. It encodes CASSKTSSYNEQFF. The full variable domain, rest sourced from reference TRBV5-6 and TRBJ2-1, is DAGVTQSPTHLIKTRGQQVTLRCSPKSGHDTVSWYQQALGQGPQFIFQYYEEEERQRGNFPDRFSGHQFPNYSSELNVNALLLGDSALYLCASSKTSSYNEQFFGPGTRLTVL.

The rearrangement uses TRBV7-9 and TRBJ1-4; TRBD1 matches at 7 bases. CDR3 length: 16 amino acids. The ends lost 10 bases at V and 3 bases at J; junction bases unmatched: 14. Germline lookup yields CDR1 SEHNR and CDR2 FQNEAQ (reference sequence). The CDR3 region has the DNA TGTGCCATCGACAGGGACTCCTTTGTGGCTAATGAAAAACTGTTTTTT. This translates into CAIDRDSFVANEKLFF.